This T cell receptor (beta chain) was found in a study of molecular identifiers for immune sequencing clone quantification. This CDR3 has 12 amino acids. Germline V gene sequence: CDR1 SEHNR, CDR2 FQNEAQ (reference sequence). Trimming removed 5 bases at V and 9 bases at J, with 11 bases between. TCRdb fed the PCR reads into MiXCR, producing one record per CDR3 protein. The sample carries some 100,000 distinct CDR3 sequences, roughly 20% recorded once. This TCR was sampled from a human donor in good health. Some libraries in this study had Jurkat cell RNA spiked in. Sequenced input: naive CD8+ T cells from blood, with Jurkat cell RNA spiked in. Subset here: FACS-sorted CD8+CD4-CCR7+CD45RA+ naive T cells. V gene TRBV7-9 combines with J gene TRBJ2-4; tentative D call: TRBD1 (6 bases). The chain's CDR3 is CASSETGIIQYF. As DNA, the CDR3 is TGTGCCAGCAGCGAGACAGGAATCATTCAGTACTTC. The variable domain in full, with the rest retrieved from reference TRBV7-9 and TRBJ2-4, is DTGVSQNPRHKITKRGQNVTFRCDPISEHNRLYWYRQTLGQGPEFLTYFQNEAQLEKSRLLSDRFSAERPKGSFSTLEIQRTEQGDSAMYLCASSETGIIQYFGAGTRLSVL.